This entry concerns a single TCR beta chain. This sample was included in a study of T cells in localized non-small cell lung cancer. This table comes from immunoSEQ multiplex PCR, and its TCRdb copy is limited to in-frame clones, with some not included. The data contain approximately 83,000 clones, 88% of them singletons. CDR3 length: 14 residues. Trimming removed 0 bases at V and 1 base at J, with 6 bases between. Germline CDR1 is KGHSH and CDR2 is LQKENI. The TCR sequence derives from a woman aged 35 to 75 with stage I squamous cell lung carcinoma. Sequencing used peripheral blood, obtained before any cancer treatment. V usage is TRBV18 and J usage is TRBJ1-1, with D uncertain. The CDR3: CASSPPGPNTEAFF. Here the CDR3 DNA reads TGTGCCAGCTCACCACCCGGACCGAACACTGAAGCTTTCTTT. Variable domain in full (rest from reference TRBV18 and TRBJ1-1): NAGVMQNPRHLVRRRGQEARLRCSPMKGHSHVYWYRQLPEEGLKFMVYLQKENIIDESGMPKERFSAEFPKEGPSILRIQQVVRGDSAAYFCASSPPGPNTEAFFGQGTRLTVV.